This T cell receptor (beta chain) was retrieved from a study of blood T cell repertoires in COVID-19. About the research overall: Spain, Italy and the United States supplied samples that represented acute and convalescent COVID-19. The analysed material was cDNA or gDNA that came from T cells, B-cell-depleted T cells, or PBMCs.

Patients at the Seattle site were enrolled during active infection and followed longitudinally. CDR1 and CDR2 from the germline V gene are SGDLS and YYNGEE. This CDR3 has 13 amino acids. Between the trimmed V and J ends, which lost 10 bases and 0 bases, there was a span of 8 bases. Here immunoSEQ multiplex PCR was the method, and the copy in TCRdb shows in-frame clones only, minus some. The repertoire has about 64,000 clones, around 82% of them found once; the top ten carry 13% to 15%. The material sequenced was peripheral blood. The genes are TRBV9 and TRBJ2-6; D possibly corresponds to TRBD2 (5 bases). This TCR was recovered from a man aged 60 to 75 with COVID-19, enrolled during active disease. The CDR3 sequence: CASGNSGANVLTF. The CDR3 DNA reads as TGTGCCTCCGGGAACTCTGGGGCCAACGTCCTGACTTTC.